These 10 T cell receptor beta chains originate from one sample sequenced in a study of shared clonotypes between healthy human individuals. Naive CD8 cells lacked CD45RO and underwent positive selection for CCR7, leaving out terminally differentiated effector memory CD45RA+ cells. The table came from immunoSEQ multiplex PCR; TCRdb's copy has only in-frame clones and leaves some out. The table includes millions of clones, 85% to 95% detected once. Input material: naive CD8+ T cells from PBMCs. Receptor source: a man aged 18 to 30 in good health. Some clones in this sample may be carry-over from other donors' samples.

This clone has a single count. The chain is built from TRBV11-3 and TRBJ2-1; TRBD1 or TRBD2 may be the D gene (6 bases each). V was clipped by 5 bases and J by 7 bases, with 18 bases between them. This CDR3 has 15 residues. Germline V gene data show CDR1 as SGHNT and CDR2 as YENEEA. Here the CDR3 reads CASSPWGRDGNEQFF. The CDR3 DNA reads as TGTGCCAGCAGCCCCTGGGGGCGGGATGGGAATGAGCAGTTCTTC.

The chain combines TRBV5-1 with TRBJ2-1; no clear D. Germline values: CDR1 SGHRS, CDR2 YFSETQ. This CDR3 is built from 15 residues. Trimming shortened V by 1 base and J by 2 bases, and 10 bases separated the two germline ends. The CDR3 sequence: CASSLRTMAYNEQFF. DNA of the CDR3: TGCGCCAGCAGCTTGCGGACCATGGCCTACAATGAGCAGTTCTTC.

The chain employs TRBV4-3 and TRBJ2-5; D is perhaps TRBD1 or TRBD2 (6 bases each). The CDR3 is made up of 15 amino acids. The ends were cut back, 1 base at V and 4 bases at J, with 13 bases in the middle. Germline V gives CDR1 LGHNA, CDR2 YSLEER. In DNA form, the CDR3 reads TGCGCCAGCAGCCAAGGGGGGGCAGGGGCAGAGACCCAGTACTTC. This codes for CASSQGGAGAETQYF.

As for this clone: Other DNA sequences of this sample code for an identical CDR3. This chain connects TRBV12-5 to TRBJ2-2, with D unresolved. V was cut by 3 bases and J by 8 bases, with 4 bases left in between. This CDR3 comprises 11 residues. CDR1 is LGHNT and CDR2 is FRNRAP in the germline V gene. The CDR3 spells CASGLGGELFF. The CDR3 DNA follows: TGTGCTAGTGGTTTAGGTGGGGAGCTGTTTTTT.

J is TRBJ2-7 and V is TRBV27, with D hard to call. Trimming took 6 bases from V and 6 from J, leaving 15 bases between them. The germline gives CDR1 MNHEY, CDR2 SMNVEV (reference sequence). This CDR3 has 13 amino acids. The CDR3 loop is CASRGLGPREQYF. In nucleotides, the CDR3 is TGTGCCAGCAGAGGCTTGGGTCCTCGCGAGCAGTACTTC.

The chain recombines TRBV27 with TRBJ1-3; D remains ambiguous. This CDR3 has 13 amino acids. Deletions cut 5 bases from V and 4 bases from J, with 9 bases between. CDR1 and CDR2 (germline): MNHEY, SMNVEV (reference sequence). The CDR3 region is CASSINTGNTIYF. The CDR3 nucleotides are TGTGCCAGCAGTATTAACACCGGAAACACCATATATTTT.

The V call is TRBV9, the J call TRBJ1-2, with D unresolved. The V gene's germline CDR1 is SGDLS and CDR2 YYNGEE. Trimming cost V 0 bases and J 1 base, with 13 bases left between them. The length of the CDR3 is 16 residues. The CDR3: CASSVAALRHNYGYTF. The DNA for the CDR3 is TGTGCCAGCAGCGTAGCGGCCCTACGGCATAACTATGGCTACACCTTC.

The chain recombines TRBV18 with TRBJ1-4; tentatively, D is TRBD1 (5 bases). The V end was cut by 4 bases, the J end by 7 bases, with 13 bases between. Germline V gene sequence: CDR1 KGHSH, CDR2 LQKENI. The CDR3 extends over 14 amino acids. The chain's CDR3 is CASSHPSGTEKLFF. The CDR3 bases are TGTGCCAGCTCACACCCTTCGGGGACTGAAAAACTGTTTTTT.

This chain uses TRBV28 with TRBJ1-1, with D uncertain. The CDR3 runs 11 residues. V was clipped by 10 bases and J by 10 bases, with 16 bases between them. Germline V gene data show CDR1 as MDHEN and CDR2 as SYDVKM. CDR3 DNA sequence: TGTGCCACTCGGAGAGGGATATTAGCTTTCTTT. The encoded protein is CATRRGILAFF.

V usage is TRBV6-1 and J usage is TRBJ2-1, with D unresolved. Germline V gene sequence: CDR1 MNHNS, CDR2 SASEGT. The CDR3 runs 14 residues. The ends were cut back, 4 bases at V and 9 bases at J, with 16 bases in the middle. The CDR3 DNA is TGTGCCAGCAGTGGTCCCGTAGGGTTTCCTGAGCAGTTCTTC. Protein: CASSGPVGFPEQFF.